This TCR beta chain was observed in a study of T cell changes during pregnancy in multiple sclerosis. Sequencing was performed with immunoSEQ multiplex PCR; in TCRdb, only in-frame clones are kept and a portion is missing. The data show tens of thousands of clones, roughly 88% seen once. The germline V gene has CDR1 SGHNT and CDR2 YYREEE (reference sequence). V lost 3 bases, J lost 7 bases, and 10 bases lay in between. The CDR3 contains 13 residues. The V call is TRBV5-4, the J call TRBJ1-4, with no clear D. The receptor comes from a female donor with multiple sclerosis, enrolled in a pregnancy study. The sample here was peripheral blood, taken in the third trimester of pregnancy. The chain's CDR3 is CASSWATTEKLFF. Here the CDR3 DNA reads TGTGCCAGCAGCTGGGCGACGACTGAAAAACTGTTTTTT. The full variable domain, in which reference TRBV5-4 and TRBJ1-4 provide the parts outside the CDR3, is ETGVTQSPTHLIKTRGQQVTLRCSSQSGHNTVSWYQQALGQGPQFIFQYYREEENGRGNFPPRFSGLQFPNYSSELNVNALELDDSALYLCASSWATTEKLFFGSGTQLSVL.